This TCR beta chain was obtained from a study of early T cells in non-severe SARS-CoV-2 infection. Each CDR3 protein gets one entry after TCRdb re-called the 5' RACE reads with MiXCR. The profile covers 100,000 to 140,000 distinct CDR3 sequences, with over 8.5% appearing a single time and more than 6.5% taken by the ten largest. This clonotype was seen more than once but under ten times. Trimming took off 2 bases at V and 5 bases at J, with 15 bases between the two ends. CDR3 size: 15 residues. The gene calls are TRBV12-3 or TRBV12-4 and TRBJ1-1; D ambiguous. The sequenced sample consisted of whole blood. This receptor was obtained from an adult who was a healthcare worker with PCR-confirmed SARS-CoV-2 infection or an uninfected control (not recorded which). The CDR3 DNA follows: TGTGCCAGCAGTTTAATTCCCCCTCCGGGGACTGAAGCTTTCTTT. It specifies CASSLIPPPGTEAFF.